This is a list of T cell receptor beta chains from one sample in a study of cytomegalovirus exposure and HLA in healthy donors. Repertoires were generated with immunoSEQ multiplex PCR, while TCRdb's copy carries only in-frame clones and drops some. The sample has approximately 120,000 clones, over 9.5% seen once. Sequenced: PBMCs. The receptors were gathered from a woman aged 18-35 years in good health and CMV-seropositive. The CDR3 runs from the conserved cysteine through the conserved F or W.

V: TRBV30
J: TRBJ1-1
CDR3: CAWIVDRGVTFF

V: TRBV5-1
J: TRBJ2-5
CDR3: CASSGREVETQYF

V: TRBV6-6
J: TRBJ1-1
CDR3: CASSPEMNTEAFF

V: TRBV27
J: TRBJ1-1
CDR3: CASSSPGQPNTEAFF

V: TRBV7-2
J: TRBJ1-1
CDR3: CASSFLSTGWNTEAFF

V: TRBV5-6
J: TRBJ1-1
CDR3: CASRRNNGVTEAFF

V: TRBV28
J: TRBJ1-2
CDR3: CASSLLGATLYGYTF

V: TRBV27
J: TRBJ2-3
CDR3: CASSLSNLAGATDTQYF

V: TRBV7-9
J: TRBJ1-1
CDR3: CASSFSTNTEAFF

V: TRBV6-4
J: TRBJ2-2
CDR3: CASSDSSGNTGELFF

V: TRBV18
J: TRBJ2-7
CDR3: CASSPPARENEQYF

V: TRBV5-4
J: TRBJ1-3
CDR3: CASSSQGPGNTIYF

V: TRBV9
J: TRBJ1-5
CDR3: CASSAGQDNQPQHF

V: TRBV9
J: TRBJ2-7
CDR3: CASSMSGTDYEQYF

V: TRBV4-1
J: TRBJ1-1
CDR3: CASSQENHETYTEAFF

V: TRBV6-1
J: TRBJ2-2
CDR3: CASSEVGGNTGELFF

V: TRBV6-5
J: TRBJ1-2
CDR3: CASRRRQDSYGYTF

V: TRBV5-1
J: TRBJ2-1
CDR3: CASSLGITTAPEGQFF

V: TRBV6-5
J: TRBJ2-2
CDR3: CASTTQGRGTGELFF

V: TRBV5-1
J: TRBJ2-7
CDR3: CASSPGGANEQYF

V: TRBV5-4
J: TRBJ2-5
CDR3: CASSLGGTTQETQYF

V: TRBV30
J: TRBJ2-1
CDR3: CAWSLTGLAGEQFF

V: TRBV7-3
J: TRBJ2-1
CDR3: CASSLSTSGSYNEQFF

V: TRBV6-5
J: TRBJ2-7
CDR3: CASSSVDRVAWYF

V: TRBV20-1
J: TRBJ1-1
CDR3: CSDRDSPGAFF

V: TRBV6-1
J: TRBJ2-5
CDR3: CAREDEIRETQYF

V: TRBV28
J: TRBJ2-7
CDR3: CASSSRSWTGENEQYF

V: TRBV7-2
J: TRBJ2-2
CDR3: CASSPYTGELFF